The rows below give T cell receptor beta chains drawn from one sample of a study of blood T cell repertoires in COVID-19. Produced via immunoSEQ multiplex PCR; TCRdb's table is partial and in-frame only. The sample lists around 120,000 clones; 87% were seen once. The sample comprised peripheral blood. These receptors were collected from a woman in her 70s with acute or convalescent COVID-19. Both conserved end residues are part of each CDR3. A D gene is named only where the DNA matches it firmly. Clone size, where shown, is once, few, many, or a class for clones that have expanded.

j_call | d_call | v_call | clone_size | cdr3_aa | cdr3_nt
TRBJ1-1 | - | TRBV12-3/TRBV12-4 | - | CASSLTVTLVAFF | TGTGCCAGCAGTTTGACAGTGACCCTTGTGGCTTTCTTT
TRBJ1-1 | TRBD1 | TRBV19 | - | CAAKPGTGWNTEAFF | TGTGCCGCGAAACCCGGGACAGGATGGAACACTGAAGCTTTCTTT
TRBJ2-2 | - | TRBV5-1 | - | CASSLGHSGELFF | TGCGCCAGCAGCCTCGGACATTCCGGGGAGCTGTTTTTT
TRBJ1-5 | - | TRBV6-4 | - | CATNGWTQHF | TGTGCCACTAACGGGTGGACCCAGCATTTT
TRBJ1-1 | - | TRBV11-3 | - | CASSFGGTEAFF | TGTGCCAGCAGCTTTGGGGGGACTGAAGCTTTCTTT
TRBJ2-1 | TRBD1 | TRBV4-1 | - | CASSQQPLDRGPFF | TGCGCCAGCAGCCAGCAACCCCTGGACAGGGGGCCGTTCTTC
TRBJ2-2 | - | TRBV19 | few | CASSSGHHTGELFF | TGTGCCAGTAGTTCGGGACACCACACCGGGGAGCTGTTTTTT
TRBJ1-3 | - | TRBV6-5 | - | CASKNAGARNTIYF | TGTGCCAGCAAGAACGCAGGGGCGAGAAACACCATATATTTT
TRBJ2-3 | - | TRBV10-1 | - | CASSGGLSTDTQYF | TGCGCCAGCAGCGGGGGACTGAGCACAGATACGCAGTATTTT
TRBJ1-1 | TRBD1 | TRBV6-5 | - | CASSYLDRAGEAFF | TGTGCCAGCAGTTACCTAGACAGGGCGGGAGAAGCTTTCTTT
TRBJ1-6 | - | TRBV5-1 | - | CASSPDGGTLHF | TGCGCCAGCAGCCCAGATGGGGGGACCCTCCACTTT
TRBJ1-3 | - | TRBV19 | - | CASSLRGGGNTIYF | TGTGCCAGTAGTCTTAGAGGGGGTGGAAACACCATATATTTT
TRBJ1-6 | - | TRBV14 | - | CASSQTVGSPLHF | TGTGCCAGCAGCCAGACAGTTGGTTCACCCCTCCACTTT
TRBJ1-2 | - | TRBV19 | - | CASIAGRANYGYTF | TGTGCCAGTATTGCGGGACGGGCTAACTATGGCTACACCTTC
TRBJ1-3 | TRBD1 | TRBV2 | - | CASSEGQRSGNTIYF | TGTGCCAGCAGTGAGGGACAGCGCTCTGGAAACACCATATATTTT
TRBJ1-4 | - | TRBV7-9 | - | CASSPPLRENEKLFF | TGTGCCAGCAGCCCACCGCTACGGGAGAATGAAAAACTGTTTTTT
TRBJ1-1 | - | TRBV10-2 | - | CASSGPTGNTEAFF | TGCGCCAGCAGTGGACCGACAGGCAACACTGAAGCTTTCTTT
TRBJ1-3 | - | TRBV7-8 | - | CASSGRTDSGNTIYF | TGTGCCAGCAGCGGCCGAACAGATTCTGGAAACACCATATATTTT
TRBJ1-1 | - | TRBV18 | - | CASSPVAGVYTEAFF | TGTGCCAGCTCACCGGTGGCAGGGGTATACACTGAAGCTTTCTTT
TRBJ1-5 | TRBD1 | TRBV18 | - | CASSPKGADPSNQPQHF | TGTGCCAGCTCACCAAAGGGGGCGGACCCTAGCAATCAGCCCCAGCATTTT
TRBJ1-1 | - | TRBV7-2 | - | CASSLSWLNTEAFF | TGTGCCAGCAGCCTCTCTTGGCTGAACACTGAAGCTTTCTTT
TRBJ1-5 | - | TRBV12-3/TRBV12-4 | - | CASSSVGNQPQHF | TGTGCCAGCAGCTCAGTCGGCAATCAGCCCCAGCATTTT
TRBJ2-3 | TRBD2 | TRBV2 | - | CASSESGGTTDTQYF | TGTGCCAGCAGTGAAAGCGGGGGAACTACAGATACGCAGTATTTT
TRBJ1-6 | - | TRBV5-1 | - | CASSLDEDSPLHF | TGCGCCAGCAGCTTGGATGAGGATTCACCCCTCCACTTT
TRBJ2-5 | - | TRBV5-4 | few | CASSFGGSQETQYF | TGTGCCAGCAGCTTCGGGGGTTCCCAAGAGACCCAGTACTTC
TRBJ2-5 | - | TRBV19 | - | CASSIRETQYF | TGTGCCAGTAGTATACGAGAGACCCAGTACTTC
TRBJ1-3 | - | TRBV19 | - | CASSPPRSSGNTIYF | TGTGCCAGTAGCCCCCCCCGGAGCTCTGGAAACACCATATATTTT
TRBJ1-4 | TRBD1 | TRBV18 | - | CASSPPGQGEKLFF | TGTGCCAGCTCACCACCGGGACAGGGTGAAAAACTGTTTTTT
TRBJ1-4 | TRBD1 | TRBV7-9 | - | CASSTQTGTGTREKLFF | TGTGCCAGCAGCACGCAAACCGGGACAGGGACGAGAGAAAAACTGTTTTTT
TRBJ2-7 | TRBD1 | TRBV29-1 | - | CSVATGTGGGEQYF | TGCAGCGTCGCTACAGGGACAGGGGGCGGCGAGCAGTACTTC
TRBJ2-7 | TRBD1 | TRBV7-3 | - | CASSLTRTGGEQYF | TGTGCCAGCAGCTTAACTCGGACAGGGGGTGAGCAGTACTTC
TRBJ2-1 | - | TRBV18 | - | CASSPSREQFF | TGTGCCAGCTCACCAAGCCGAGAGCAGTTCTTC
TRBJ1-1 | - | TRBV28 | - | CASSSQGLEAFF | TGTGCCAGCAGTTCTCAGGGACTAGAAGCTTTCTTT
TRBJ2-3 | - | TRBV11-2 | once | CASSGSAGSTDTQYF | TGTGCCAGCAGCGGATCGGCGGGGAGCACAGATACGCAGTATTTT
TRBJ1-1 | - | TRBV5-8 | - | CASSFRTTTEAFF | TGTGCCAGCAGCTTCAGGACAACCACTGAAGCTTTCTTT
TRBJ1-4 | TRBD1 | TRBV28 | - | CAISNGGQNNEKLFF | TGTGCCATCTCGAATGGGGGACAGAATAATGAAAAACTGTTTTTT
TRBJ2-2 | TRBD2 | TRBV11-3 | - | CASSPSGSGGATGELFF | TGTGCCAGCAGCCCGTCGGGTAGCGGGGGGGCCACCGGGGAGCTGTTTTTT
TRBJ1-4 | - | TRBV6-5 | - | CASSYSSRDMRLFF | TGTGCCAGCAGTTACTCGTCCCGGGACATGAGACTGTTTTTT
TRBJ2-3 | - | TRBV3-1/TRBV3-2 | - | CASSQDGRGPGDTQYF | TGTGCCAGCAGCCAAGACGGCAGGGGCCCTGGAGATACGCAGTATTTT
TRBJ1-2 | TRBD1 | TRBV24-1 | - | CATSDETGGSDYGYTF | TGTGCCACCAGTGATGAGACAGGGGGCTCAGACTATGGCTACACCTTC
TRBJ2-7 | - | TRBV19 | - | CASSIDGRTYEQYF | TGTGCCAGTAGTATAGATGGCAGAACCTACGAGCAGTACTTC
TRBJ2-2 | - | TRBV11-2 | - | CASSLVIGVVNTGELFF | TGTGCCAGCAGCTTAGTGATAGGGGTAGTGAACACCGGGGAGCTGTTTTTT
TRBJ1-5 | TRBD1 | TRBV2 | - | CASSGDRVGQPQHF | TGTGCCAGCAGTGGCGACAGGGTTGGCCAGCCCCAGCATTTT
TRBJ1-5 | TRBD1 | TRBV7-9 | - | CASSTGGQPQHF | TGTGCCAGCAGCACAGGGGGGCAGCCCCAGCATTTT
TRBJ2-7 | TRBD2 | TRBV5-4 | - | CASSLAPSGGAYEQYF | TGTGCCAGCAGCTTGGCGCCTAGCGGGGGGGCTTACGAGCAGTACTTC
TRBJ1-6 | TRBD1 | TRBV3-1/TRBV3-2 | - | CASRPDRGGNSPLHF | TGTGCCAGCAGACCCGACAGGGGGGGCAATTCACCCCTCCACTTT
TRBJ2-7 | - | TRBV18 | - | CASRPQQSGSYEQYF | TGTGCCAGCCGGCCGCAGCAGTCGGGCTCCTACGAGCAGTACTTC
TRBJ2-3 | - | TRBV2 | - | CASTEDGVVTQYF | TGTGCCAGCACCGAGGACGGGGTTGTTACGCAGTATTTT
TRBJ2-3 | TRBD2 | TRBV5-6 | - | CASSFERGTSTDTQYF | TGTGCCAGCAGCTTCGAGCGGGGCACTAGCACAGATACGCAGTATTTT
TRBJ1-4 | TRBD1 | TRBV25-1 | - | CASSDVGTATNEKLFF | TGTGCCAGCAGTGACGTTGGGACAGCAACTAATGAAAAACTGTTTTTT
TRBJ2-2 | TRBD2 | TRBV19 | - | CASSINPGTSAGELFF | TGTGCCAGTAGTATAAATCCGGGGACTAGCGCCGGGGAGCTGTTTTTT
TRBJ2-1 | - | TRBV19 | - | CASSADWESSYNEQFF | TGTGCCAGTAGTGCTGACTGGGAGAGCTCCTACAATGAGCAGTTCTTC
TRBJ1-2 | - | TRBV4-1 | - | CASSQDPGVSGGYTF | TGCGCCAGCAGCCAAGACCCCGGGGTCAGTGGTGGCTACACCTTC
TRBJ2-2 | TRBD2 | TRBV19 | - | CASTFLAGGPGELFF | TGTGCCAGTACCTTCCTAGCGGGGGGGCCCGGGGAGCTGTTTTTT
TRBJ1-4 | - | TRBV6-1 | - | CASSEPGGAATNEKLFF | TGTGCCAGCAGTGAACCCGGGGGGGCAGCAACTAATGAAAAACTGTTTTTT